This TCR beta chain is from a study of blood T cell repertoires in COVID-19. Overall study: PBMCs, B-cell-depleted T cells, or T cells provided the cDNA or gDNA that made up the material.

This study enrolled people aged 18 to 89 from around 26 US geographic areas. Assignment of participants to cohorts was predicated upon participant-reported clinical history. This CDR3 is 18 amino acids long. Trimming pared 5 bases from V and 0 bases from J, leaving 20 bases between. Looked up from germline, CDR1 is SEHNR and CDR2 is FQNEAQ (reference sequence). In the original processing: The authors estimated nucleated cell counts from reference gene primer amplification. The method was immunoSEQ multiplex PCR; TCRdb's version includes in-frame clones alone and lacks a portion of them. The V and J calls and the clone size are those of that table, but D and trimming were determined from the DNA. The sample carries 350,000 or so clones, more than 75% recorded once.

Sequencing was carried out using PBMCs or T cells enriched from blood (not recorded which). The receptor was derived from a woman aged 25-40 years who had recovered from COVID-19. The J gene is TRBJ1-5, the V gene TRBV7-9, with unresolved D. This CDR3 reads CASSVGPRGGHSNQPQHF. In DNA, the CDR3 is TGTGCCAGCAGCGTCGGTCCTCGGGGAGGTCATAGCAATCAGCCCCAGCATTTT.